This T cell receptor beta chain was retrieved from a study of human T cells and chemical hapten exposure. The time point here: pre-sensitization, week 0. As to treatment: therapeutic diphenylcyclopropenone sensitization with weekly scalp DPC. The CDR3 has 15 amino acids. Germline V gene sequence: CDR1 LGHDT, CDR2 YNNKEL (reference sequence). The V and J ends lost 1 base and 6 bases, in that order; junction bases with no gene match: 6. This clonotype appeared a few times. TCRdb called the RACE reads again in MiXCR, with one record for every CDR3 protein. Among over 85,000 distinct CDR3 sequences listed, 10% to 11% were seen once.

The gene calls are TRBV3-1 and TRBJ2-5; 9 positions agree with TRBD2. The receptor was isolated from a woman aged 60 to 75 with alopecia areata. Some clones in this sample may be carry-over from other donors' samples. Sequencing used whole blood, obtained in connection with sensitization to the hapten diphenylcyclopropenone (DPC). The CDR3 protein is CASSQAIAGAKTQYF. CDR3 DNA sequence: TGTGCCAGCAGCCAAGCAATAGCGGGGGCAAAGACCCAGTACTTC.